The T cell receptor beta chain under discussion was sequenced for a study of T-cell reconstitution after alpha-beta-depleted transplantation in children. Broader study findings: Hyperexpanded clones declined; after one year, newly produced T cells mostly supplied diversity. For some patients, TCRbeta diversity was high at day 60 because of recipient T cells and thymic progenitors that survived. By about two months after transplant, alpha-beta T cells reportedly arose from several hundred graft clones that had expanded.

Library preparation (for TCRbeta) was performed with unique molecular identifiers. Via MiXCR, TCRdb re-called the PCR reads, giving one row per CDR3 protein. The sample includes about a million distinct CDR3 sequences, 25% to 35% of them seen just once. V was clipped by 6 bases and J by 5 bases; unmatched bases: 10. Germline assignment: CDR1 DFQATT and CDR2 SNEGSKA (reference sequence). The CDR3 runs to 14 residues. For this clonotype: The antigen remains unidentified.

The sequencing used PBMCs, mostly from graft donor cells, collected 360 days after TCRalphabeta/CD19-depleted stem cell transplant. The V gene is TRBV20-1, the J gene TRBJ2-5, with 9 bases aligning to TRBD1. This TCR was recovered from a boy under three years old who had a stem cell transplant for SCID, so the T cells may come from the graft donor. CDR3 residues: CSADTGGAKETQYF. The CDR3 nucleotides are TGCAGTGCGGATACAGGGGGCGCGAAGGAGACCCAGTACTTC.